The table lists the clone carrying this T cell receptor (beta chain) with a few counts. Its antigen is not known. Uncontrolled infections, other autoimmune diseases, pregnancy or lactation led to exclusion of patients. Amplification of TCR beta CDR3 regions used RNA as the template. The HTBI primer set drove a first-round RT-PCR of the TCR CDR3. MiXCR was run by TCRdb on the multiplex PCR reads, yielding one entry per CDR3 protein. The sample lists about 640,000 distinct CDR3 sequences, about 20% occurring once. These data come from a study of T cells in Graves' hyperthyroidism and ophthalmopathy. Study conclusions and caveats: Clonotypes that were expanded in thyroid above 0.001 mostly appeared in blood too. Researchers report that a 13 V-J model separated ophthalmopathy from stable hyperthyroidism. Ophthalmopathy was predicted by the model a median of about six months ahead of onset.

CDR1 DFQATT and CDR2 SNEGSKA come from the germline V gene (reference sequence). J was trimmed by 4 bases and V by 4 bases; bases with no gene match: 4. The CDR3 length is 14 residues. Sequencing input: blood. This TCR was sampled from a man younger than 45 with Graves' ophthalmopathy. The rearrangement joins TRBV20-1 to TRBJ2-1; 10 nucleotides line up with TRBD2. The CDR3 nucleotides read TGCAGTGCTAAGCGGGAGGGTGTGTACAATGAGCAGTTCTTC. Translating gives CSAKREGVYNEQFF.